A selection of T cell receptor beta chains follows, all from one sample in a study of T cell changes during pregnancy in multiple sclerosis. Sequencing used immunoSEQ multiplex PCR; TCRdb keeps in-frame clones, though not all of them. The sample comprises some 64,000 clones, around 93% of which are singletons, and less than 2.5% rests with the top ten. The specimen comprised peripheral blood, sampled in the first trimester of pregnancy. The origin of the receptors is a female donor with multiple sclerosis, enrolled in a pregnancy study. The CDR3 runs from the conserved cysteine through the conserved F or W. D genes are given only for firm matches. Size tells how often a clone was seen (once, few, many) or the class of an expanded clone, and some rows leave it out.

d_call: -; v_call: TRBV27; j_call: TRBJ2-2; clone_size: -; cdr3_nt: TGTGCCAGCAGTCTAGGTCCCGGGGAGCTGTTTTTT; cdr3_aa: CASSLGPGELFF
d_call: -; v_call: TRBV19; j_call: TRBJ2-2; clone_size: -; cdr3_nt: TGTGCCAGTAGACAGGGAGCCGGGGAGCTGTTTTTT; cdr3_aa: CASRQGAGELFF
d_call: -; v_call: TRBV5-4; j_call: TRBJ2-3; clone_size: -; cdr3_nt: TGTGCCAGCAGCTTGGTAAAAACAGATACGCAGTATTTT; cdr3_aa: CASSLVKTDTQYF
d_call: TRBD1; v_call: TRBV5-1; j_call: TRBJ1-2; clone_size: -; cdr3_nt: TGCGCCAGCAGCTTGGCTCGGGACAGGGGATATGGCTACACCTTC; cdr3_aa: CASSLARDRGYGYTF
d_call: -; v_call: TRBV19; j_call: TRBJ2-7; clone_size: -; cdr3_nt: TGTGCCAGTAGTGACCCGAGGCAGCGGGTCTACGAGCAGTACTTC; cdr3_aa: CASSDPRQRVYEQYF
d_call: TRBD1; v_call: TRBV2; j_call: TRBJ1-1; clone_size: few; cdr3_nt: TGTGCCAGTCCCGGGACAGGGATCATGAACACTGAAGCTTTCTTT; cdr3_aa: CASPGTGIMNTEAFF
d_call: TRBD1; v_call: TRBV18; j_call: TRBJ2-5; clone_size: -; cdr3_nt: TGTGCCAGCTCACCAAGCCGGGGCCAGGGGGCGCCGGAGACCCAGTACTTC; cdr3_aa: CASSPSRGQGAPETQYF
d_call: TRBD1; v_call: TRBV30; j_call: TRBJ2-5; clone_size: -; cdr3_nt: TGTGCCTGGGGACAGGGGAAAGAGACCCAGTACTTC; cdr3_aa: CAWGQGKETQYF
d_call: TRBD2; v_call: TRBV28; j_call: TRBJ2-3; clone_size: -; cdr3_nt: TGTGCCAGCACCACGTCGGGACTAGCGTCCGATGGGGGTACGCAGTATTTT; cdr3_aa: CASTTSGLASDGGTQYF
d_call: -; v_call: TRBV27; j_call: TRBJ2-2; clone_size: -; cdr3_nt: TGTGCCAGCGGTCATGGGGCGTGGCGGGAGCTGTTTTTT; cdr3_aa: CASGHGAWRELFF
d_call: -; v_call: TRBV2; j_call: TRBJ2-7; clone_size: -; cdr3_nt: TGTGCCAGCAGTGATTCACAGGTTAGCTCCTACGAGCAGTACTTC; cdr3_aa: CASSDSQVSSYEQYF
d_call: -; v_call: TRBV11-2; j_call: TRBJ1-1; clone_size: -; cdr3_nt: TGTGCCAGCAGCTGGGCGGGACGGCACTCTGAAGCTTTCTTT; cdr3_aa: CASSWAGRHSEAFF
d_call: -; v_call: TRBV4-1; j_call: TRBJ2-7; clone_size: -; cdr3_nt: TGCGCCAGCAGCCCTATCCCTTTTGCCGGGACTCATACCTACGAGCAGTACTTC; cdr3_aa: CASSPIPFAGTHTYEQYF
d_call: -; v_call: TRBV6-5; j_call: TRBJ1-2; clone_size: -; cdr3_nt: TGTGCCAGCAGTTACTCCGGGGTCGAACCCGATGGCTACACCTTC; cdr3_aa: CASSYSGVEPDGYTF
d_call: TRBD2; v_call: TRBV25-1; j_call: TRBJ2-7; clone_size: -; cdr3_nt: TGTGCCAGCGGTAAAGCGGGAGAAGTCGTCGAGCAGTACTTC; cdr3_aa: CASGKAGEVVEQYF
d_call: TRBD1; v_call: TRBV7-2; j_call: TRBJ2-2; clone_size: once; cdr3_nt: TGTGCCAGCAGCTTTACAGGGGGCTCGTACACCGGGGAGCTGTTTTTT; cdr3_aa: CASSFTGGSYTGELFF
d_call: -; v_call: TRBV6-5; j_call: TRBJ1-3; clone_size: -; cdr3_nt: TGTGCCAGCAGTGTAACAGGGATCGGAAACACCATATATTTT; cdr3_aa: CASSVTGIGNTIYF
d_call: TRBD2; v_call: TRBV4-1; j_call: TRBJ2-5; clone_size: -; cdr3_nt: TGCGCCAGCAGCCAAGCGGAATTAGCGGGAGAAGAGACCCAGTACTTC; cdr3_aa: CASSQAELAGEETQYF
d_call: -; v_call: TRBV7-9; j_call: TRBJ1-2; clone_size: -; cdr3_nt: TGTGCCAGCAGCTTAGGCTATAGGGAGAGTCACTATGGCTACACCTTC; cdr3_aa: CASSLGYRESHYGYTF
d_call: -; v_call: TRBV14; j_call: TRBJ1-3; clone_size: -; cdr3_nt: TGTGCCAGCTCCCTGGGGCTTGGAAACACCATATATTTT; cdr3_aa: CASSLGLGNTIYF
d_call: TRBD2; v_call: TRBV14; j_call: TRBJ2-1; clone_size: -; cdr3_nt: TGTGCCAGCAGCCATATATTGACTAGCGGGAGGCCTAATCGGGTTGAGCAGTTCTTC; cdr3_aa: CASSHILTSGRPNRVEQFF
d_call: TRBD2; v_call: TRBV27; j_call: TRBJ2-1; clone_size: -; cdr3_nt: TGTGCCAGCAGTCCCCTCGGGGGGGCGGATCGGGAGCAGTTCTTC; cdr3_aa: CASSPLGGADREQFF
d_call: -; v_call: TRBV27; j_call: TRBJ1-2; clone_size: -; cdr3_nt: TGTGCCAGCAGTGAATCCGGGACTTCTAACTATGGCTACACCTTC; cdr3_aa: CASSESGTSNYGYTF
d_call: TRBD2; v_call: TRBV5-1; j_call: TRBJ2-1; clone_size: -; cdr3_nt: TGCGCCAGCAAGCCTAGCGGGGTTTGGTATGAGCAGTTCTTC; cdr3_aa: CASKPSGVWYEQFF
d_call: -; v_call: TRBV11-2; j_call: TRBJ2-7; clone_size: -; cdr3_nt: TGTGCCAGCAGCCTCGAGGGGACTCCTTCCTACGAGCAGTACTTC; cdr3_aa: CASSLEGTPSYEQYF
d_call: TRBD1; v_call: TRBV6-5; j_call: TRBJ2-7; clone_size: -; cdr3_nt: TGTGCCAGCAGTTGGGGGACAGGGAGGTACGAGCAGTACTTC; cdr3_aa: CASSWGTGRYEQYF
d_call: TRBD1; v_call: TRBV5-6; j_call: TRBJ2-3; clone_size: -; cdr3_nt: TGTGCCAGCAGCTTGGGGACAGGGGGCACAGATACGCAGTATTTT; cdr3_aa: CASSLGTGGTDTQYF
d_call: -; v_call: TRBV11-3; j_call: TRBJ1-1; clone_size: -; cdr3_nt: TGTGCCAGCAGCCTCAGACAGCATGAAGCTTTCTTT; cdr3_aa: CASSLRQHEAFF
d_call: TRBD1; v_call: TRBV7-3; j_call: TRBJ1-1; clone_size: -; cdr3_nt: TGTGCCAGCAGCGCGACCCCCACGACAGGGGGTACTGAAGCTTTCTTT; cdr3_aa: CASSATPTTGGTEAFF
d_call: TRBD1; v_call: TRBV28; j_call: TRBJ1-1; clone_size: -; cdr3_nt: TGTGCCAGCAGTTTAGGCGGACAGGGGGGCACTGAAGCTTTCTTT; cdr3_aa: CASSLGGQGGTEAFF
d_call: -; v_call: TRBV4-3; j_call: TRBJ2-7; clone_size: -; cdr3_nt: TGCGCCAGCAGCCAGGGACTGTTAACCTACGAGCAGTACTTC; cdr3_aa: CASSQGLLTYEQYF
d_call: -; v_call: TRBV6-5; j_call: TRBJ1-2; clone_size: -; cdr3_nt: TGTGCCAGCAGCTACTACAGGGCTGAAGGCTACACCTTC; cdr3_aa: CASSYYRAEGYTF
d_call: -; v_call: TRBV29-1; j_call: TRBJ2-7; clone_size: -; cdr3_nt: TGCAGCGTTCGTAGCGGAGACTCCTACGAGCAGTACTTC; cdr3_aa: CSVRSGDSYEQYF
d_call: -; v_call: TRBV7-9; j_call: TRBJ2-3; clone_size: -; cdr3_nt: TGTGCCAGCAGCTCTAATACGCAGTATTTT; cdr3_aa: CASSSNTQYF
d_call: -; v_call: TRBV29-1; j_call: TRBJ2-7; clone_size: -; cdr3_nt: TGCAGCGTTGAAGGGGGGAGCCAGGGGTTCGACGAGCAGTACTTC; cdr3_aa: CSVEGGSQGFDEQYF
d_call: TRBD2; v_call: TRBV11-2; j_call: TRBJ2-5; clone_size: -; cdr3_nt: TGTGCCAGCAGCTTTAGCGGGAGAGGTGAGACCCAGTACTTC; cdr3_aa: CASSFSGRGETQYF
d_call: TRBD2; v_call: TRBV18; j_call: TRBJ2-2; clone_size: -; cdr3_nt: TGTGCCAGCTCACGACAGCGGGAGTCCGGGGAGCTGTTTTTT; cdr3_aa: CASSRQRESGELFF
d_call: -; v_call: TRBV6-1; j_call: TRBJ1-2; clone_size: -; cdr3_nt: TGTGCCAGCAACCGGGACAAGAACTATGGCTACACCTTC; cdr3_aa: CASNRDKNYGYTF
d_call: TRBD2; v_call: TRBV5-4; j_call: TRBJ2-7; clone_size: -; cdr3_nt: TGTGCCAGCAGCTCATCGGGACTAGCGGGAGTCGGGGGCTCCTACGAGCAGTACTTC; cdr3_aa: CASSSSGLAGVGGSYEQYF
d_call: TRBD2; v_call: TRBV27; j_call: TRBJ2-5; clone_size: -; cdr3_nt: TGTGCCAGCAGTTCTAGCGGGAGAGAGACCCAGTACTTC; cdr3_aa: CASSSSGRETQYF
d_call: -; v_call: TRBV7-9; j_call: TRBJ1-4; clone_size: -; cdr3_nt: TGTGCCAGCCTCGAAAAACTGTTTTTT; cdr3_aa: CASLEKLFF
d_call: -; v_call: TRBV19; j_call: TRBJ1-2; clone_size: -; cdr3_nt: TGTGCCAGTAGTTTCAGTCTAGATGGCTACACCTTC; cdr3_aa: CASSFSLDGYTF
d_call: TRBD1; v_call: TRBV28; j_call: TRBJ1-5; clone_size: -; cdr3_nt: TGTGCCAGCCGAGTCGGGGACAGGGGAGATCAGCCCCAGCATTTT; cdr3_aa: CASRVGDRGDQPQHF
d_call: TRBD2; v_call: TRBV10-3; j_call: TRBJ2-1; clone_size: -; cdr3_nt: TGTGCCACTAGCGGCCCTTACAATGAGCAGTTCTTC; cdr3_aa: CATSGPYNEQFF
d_call: -; v_call: TRBV6-5; j_call: TRBJ2-7; clone_size: -; cdr3_nt: TGTGCCAGCAGTTACTCATCCGGGGTTAGCTACGAGCAGTACTTC; cdr3_aa: CASSYSSGVSYEQYF
d_call: -; v_call: TRBV30; j_call: TRBJ1-2; clone_size: -; cdr3_nt: TGTGCCTGGAGGTTTCTGTCGTCTCATAGAGGAAATAACTATGGCTACACCTTC; cdr3_aa: CAWRFLSSHRGNNYGYTF
d_call: TRBD2; v_call: TRBV7-9; j_call: TRBJ2-7; clone_size: -; cdr3_nt: TGTGCCAGCAGCTTGAGCGGGAGTTATCACGAGCAGTACTTC; cdr3_aa: CASSLSGSYHEQYF
d_call: -; v_call: TRBV5-1; j_call: TRBJ1-1; clone_size: -; cdr3_nt: TGCGCCAGCAGCTGGTCACCGGGGGAGAACACTGAAGCTTTCTTT; cdr3_aa: CASSWSPGENTEAFF
d_call: -; v_call: TRBV29-1; j_call: TRBJ1-1; clone_size: -; cdr3_nt: TGCAGCGTTGGTTCCATCATGAACACTGAAGCTTTCTTT; cdr3_aa: CSVGSIMNTEAFF
d_call: -; v_call: TRBV5-5; j_call: TRBJ2-2; clone_size: -; cdr3_nt: TGTGCCAGCAGGCCCTCCGAGCAACACACCGGGGAGCTGTTTTTT; cdr3_aa: CASRPSEQHTGELFF
d_call: -; v_call: TRBV9; j_call: TRBJ1-3; clone_size: -; cdr3_nt: TGTGCCAGCAGCGTAGACGGGGTCGGTGGAAACACCATATATTTT; cdr3_aa: CASSVDGVGGNTIYF
d_call: TRBD1; v_call: TRBV6-5; j_call: TRBJ1-1; clone_size: once; cdr3_nt: TGTGCCAGCAGTTACACGACAGGGGCGGGCACTGAAGCTTTCTTT; cdr3_aa: CASSYTTGAGTEAFF